Each of the 6 T cell receptor beta chains below was sequenced from the same sample in a study of vaccination and CD4 T cells after COVID-19. Specified treatment: roughly 10-day PBMC culture with coronavirus spike peptide pools or control peptides (ViraFEST assay). These receptors lack a known antigen. With the Oncomine TCR Beta short-read assay, DNA from cultured CD4+ T cells was sequenced. TCRdb called the PCR reads again in MiXCR, with one record for every CDR3 protein. The data show about 15,000 distinct CDR3 sequences, nearly 50% seen once. The sample consisted of CD4+ T cells from blood, cultured in vitro, taken before SARS-CoV-2 vaccination. The source is a human donor who had recovered from COVID-19.

This clonotype has more than one count but fewer than ten. The chain carries TRBV20-1 and TRBJ2-6; unclear D gene. The germline CDR1 and CDR2 sequences are DFQATT and SNEGSKA (reference sequence). This CDR3 has 14 amino acids. V lost 3 bases, J lost 4 bases, and 10 bases lay in between. The CDR3 here is CSASRVSGANVLTF. For the CDR3, the DNA is TGCAGTGCTAGTAGGGTTTCAGGGGCCAACGTCCTGACTTTC.

This clonotype occurred a few times. The chain combines TRBV6-2 or TRBV6-3 with TRBJ1-1; D is ambiguous. The CDR3 contains 14 residues. Germline V gene data show CDR1 as MNHEY and CDR2 as SVGEGT. V lost 3 bases to trimming and J lost 0 bases, with 8 bases between them. This CDR3 is CASSYHSVNTEAFF. CDR3 DNA: TGTGCCAGCAGTTATCACTCGGTGAACACTGAAGCTTTCTTT.

This clonotype was counted a few times. V gene TRBV7-2 combines with J gene TRBJ2-7, with 11 bases aligning to TRBD2. Germline CDR1 is SGHTA and CDR2 is FQGNSA. Losses at the gene ends were 4 bases for V and 2 bases for J; bases not matched to a gene: 1. The CDR3 length is 14 residues. This CDR3 is CASSWGLAAYEQYF. CDR3 DNA sequence: TGTGCCAGCAGCTGGGGACTAGCGGCCTACGAGCAGTACTTC. The full variable domain, rest sourced from reference TRBV7-2 and TRBJ2-7, is GAGVSQSPSNKVTEKGKDVELRCDPISGHTALYWYRQSLGQGLEFLIYFQGNSAPDKSGLPSDRFSAERTGGSVSTLTIQRTQQEDSAVYLCASSWGLAAYEQYFGPGTRLTVT.

This chain joins TRBV10-3 and TRBJ2-3, with D possibly matching TRBD2 (5 bases). V lost 0 bases to trimming and J lost 1 base, with 11 bases between them. This CDR3 region has 16 residues. CDR1 and CDR2 (germline): ENHRY, SYGVKD. In DNA form, the CDR3 reads TGTGCCATCAGTGAGTCGGCTAGCCCTGGCACAGATACGCAGTATTTT. It translates to CAISESASPGTDTQYF.

This clonotype has a handful of counts. The chain joins TRBV7-6 to TRBJ1-6; D uncertain. CDR1 SGHVS and CDR2 FNYEAQ come from the germline V gene. The germline V and J ends were trimmed by 1 base and 9 bases, with 7 bases remaining between them. The CDR3 covers 13 residues. The DNA of the CDR3 is TGTGCCAGCAGCTTAGATCAATTTTCACCCCTCCACTTT. This codes for CASSLDQFSPLHF.

By share, this clonotype ranks as medium-sized. The chain joins TRBV20-1 to TRBJ1-1, with 8 nucleotides matching TRBD1. This CDR3 has 15 amino acids. The germline CDR1 and CDR2 sequences are DFQATT and SNEGSKA (reference sequence). Trimming removed 0 bases from V and 7 bases from J; junction bases left unmatched: 10. CDR3 region: CSARDPGRGRGEAFF. The CDR3 DNA reads TGCAGTGCTAGAGATCCAGGCAGGGGGCGAGGTGAAGCTTTCTTT.